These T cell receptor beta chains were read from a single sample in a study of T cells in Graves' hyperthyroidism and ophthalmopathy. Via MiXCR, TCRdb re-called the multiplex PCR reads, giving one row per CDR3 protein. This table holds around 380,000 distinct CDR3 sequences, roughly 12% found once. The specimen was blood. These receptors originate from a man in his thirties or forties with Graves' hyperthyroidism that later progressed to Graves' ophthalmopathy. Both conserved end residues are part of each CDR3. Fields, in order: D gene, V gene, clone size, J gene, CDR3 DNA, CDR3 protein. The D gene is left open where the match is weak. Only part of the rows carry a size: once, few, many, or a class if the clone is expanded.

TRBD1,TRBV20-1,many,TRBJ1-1,TGCAGTGCTAGAGCGGGACAGCGAAACACTGAAGCTTTCTTT,CSARAGQRNTEAFF
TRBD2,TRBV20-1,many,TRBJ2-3,TGCAGTGCTAGAGTCCCAGCGGGGGCAGATACGCAGTATTTT,CSARVPAGADTQYF
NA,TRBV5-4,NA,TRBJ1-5,TGTGCCAGCAGCTTGTGGGGGGCCCTACAGCCCCAGCATTTT,CASSLWGALQPQHF
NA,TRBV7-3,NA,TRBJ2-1,TGTGCCAGCAGCCCCGGCGGGCCAGCCTCCTACAATGAGCAGTTCTTC,CASSPGGPASYNEQFF
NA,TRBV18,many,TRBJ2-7,TGTGCCAGCTCACCCCGGGACCGATACGAGCAGTACTTC,CASSPRDRYEQYF
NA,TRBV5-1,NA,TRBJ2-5,TGCGCCAGCAAGGGGTACGAGACCCAGTACTTC,CASKGYETQYF
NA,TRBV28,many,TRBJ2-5,TGTGCCAGCAGACACGACGAGCAAGAGACCCAGTACTTC,CASRHDEQETQYF
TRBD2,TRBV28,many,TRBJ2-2,TGTGCCAGCAGTTTATCATGGAGCGGGGGGGCGGTCACCGGGGAGCTGTTTTTT,CASSLSWSGGAVTGELFF
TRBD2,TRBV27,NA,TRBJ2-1,TGTGCCAGCAGTTTACCCGGACTAGCGGGGGCCCTCTACAATGAGCAGTTCTTC,CASSLPGLAGALYNEQFF
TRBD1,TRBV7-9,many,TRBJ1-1,TGTGCCAGCAGCCCCAATCCAGGACAGGGAGGGATCGGGACTGAAGCTTTCTTT,CASSPNPGQGGIGTEAFF
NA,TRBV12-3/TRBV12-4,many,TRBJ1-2,TGTGCCAGCAGTCCGGGACGGACCTATGGCTACACCTTC,CASSPGRTYGYTF
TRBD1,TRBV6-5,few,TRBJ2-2,TGTGCCAGCAGTTACTGGGACAGGGGAGGGACCGGGGAGCTGTTTTTT,CASSYWDRGGTGELFF
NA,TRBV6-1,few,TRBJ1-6,TGTGCCAGCGGAGAGGGCTGGGATTCACCCCTCCACTTT,CASGEGWDSPLHF
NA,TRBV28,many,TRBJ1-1,TGTGCCAGCACCCCCCGGGGGGGTTACACTGAAGCTTTCTTT,CASTPRGGYTEAFF
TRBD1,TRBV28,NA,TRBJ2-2,TGTGCCAGCAGTTTATCTAGGGGACAGATTTTCGGGGAGCTGTTTTTT,CASSLSRGQIFGELFF
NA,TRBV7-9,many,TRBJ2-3,TGTGCCAGCAGCCCGTTCCGGGCCGAAGATACGCAGTATTTT,CASSPFRAEDTQYF